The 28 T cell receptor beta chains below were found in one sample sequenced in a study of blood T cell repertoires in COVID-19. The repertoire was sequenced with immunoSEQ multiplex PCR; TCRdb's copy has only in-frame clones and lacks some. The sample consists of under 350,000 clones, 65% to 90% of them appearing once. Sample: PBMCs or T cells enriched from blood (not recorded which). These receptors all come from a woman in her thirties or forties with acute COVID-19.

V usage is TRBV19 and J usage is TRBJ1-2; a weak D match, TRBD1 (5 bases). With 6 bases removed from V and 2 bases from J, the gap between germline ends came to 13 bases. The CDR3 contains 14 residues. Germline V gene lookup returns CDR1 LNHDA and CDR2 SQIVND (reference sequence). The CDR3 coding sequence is TGTGCCAGTAGGACAGACAAAAAAAACTATGGCTACACCTTC. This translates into CASRTDKKNYGYTF.

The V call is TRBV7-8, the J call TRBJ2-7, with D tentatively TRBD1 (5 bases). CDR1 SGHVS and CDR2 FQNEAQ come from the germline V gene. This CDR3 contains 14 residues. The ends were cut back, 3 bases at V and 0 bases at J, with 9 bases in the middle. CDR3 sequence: CASSFDSSSYEQYF. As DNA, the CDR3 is TGTGCCAGCAGCTTCGACAGTAGCTCCTACGAGCAGTACTTC.

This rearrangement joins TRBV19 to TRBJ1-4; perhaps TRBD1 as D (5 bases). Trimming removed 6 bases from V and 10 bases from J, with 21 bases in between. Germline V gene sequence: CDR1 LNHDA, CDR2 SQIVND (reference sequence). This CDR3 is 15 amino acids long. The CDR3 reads CASRPAGQSSGKLFF. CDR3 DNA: TGTGCCAGTAGGCCGGCGGGGCAGTCTTCCGGAAAACTGTTTTTT.

The CDR3 region is CASSLASTGVARGYTF. The CDR3 nucleotides are TGTGCCAGCAGCTTAGCGTCCACAGGGGTAGCGCGTGGCTACACCTTC. The V call is TRBV7-8, the J call TRBJ1-2; 7 nucleotides match TRBD1. Germline CDR1 and CDR2: SGHVS and FQNEAQ. V trimming: 0 bases; J trimming: 7 bases; junction bases outside the gene matches: 11. CDR3 length: 16 residues.

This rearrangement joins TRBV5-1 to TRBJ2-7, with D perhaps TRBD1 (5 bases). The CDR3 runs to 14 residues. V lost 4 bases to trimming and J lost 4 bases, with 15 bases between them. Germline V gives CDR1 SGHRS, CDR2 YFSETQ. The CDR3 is CASSPPTVGYEQYF. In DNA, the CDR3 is TGCGCCAGCAGCCCCCCGACAGTAGGGTACGAGCAGTACTTC.

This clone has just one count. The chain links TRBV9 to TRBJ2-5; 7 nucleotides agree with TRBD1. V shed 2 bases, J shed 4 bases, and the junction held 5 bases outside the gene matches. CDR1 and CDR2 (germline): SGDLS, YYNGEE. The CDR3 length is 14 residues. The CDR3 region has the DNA TGTGCCAGCAGCGTTGACAGGGTGACAGAGACCCAGTACTTC. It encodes CASSVDRVTETQYF.

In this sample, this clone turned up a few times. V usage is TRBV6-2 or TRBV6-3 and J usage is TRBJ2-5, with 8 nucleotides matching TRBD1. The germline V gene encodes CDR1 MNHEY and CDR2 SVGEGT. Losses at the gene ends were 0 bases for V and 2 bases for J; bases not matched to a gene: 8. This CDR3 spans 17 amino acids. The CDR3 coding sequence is TGTGCCAGCAGTTACTCGAGGACAGGGAAGGGACAAGAGACCCAGTACTTC. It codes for CASSYSRTGKGQETQYF.

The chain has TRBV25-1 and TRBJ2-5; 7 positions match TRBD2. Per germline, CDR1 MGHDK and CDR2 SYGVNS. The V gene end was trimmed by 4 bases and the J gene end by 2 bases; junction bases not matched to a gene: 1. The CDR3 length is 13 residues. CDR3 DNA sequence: TGTGCCAGCAGTGTGGGACTACAAGAGACCCAGTACTTC. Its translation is CASSVGLQETQYF. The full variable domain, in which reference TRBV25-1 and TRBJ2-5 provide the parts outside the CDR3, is EADIYQTPRYLVIGTGKKITLECSQTMGHDKMYWYQQDPGMELHLIHYSYGVNSTEKGDLSSESTVSRIRTEHFPLTLESARPSHTSQYLCASSVGLQETQYFGPGTRLLVL.

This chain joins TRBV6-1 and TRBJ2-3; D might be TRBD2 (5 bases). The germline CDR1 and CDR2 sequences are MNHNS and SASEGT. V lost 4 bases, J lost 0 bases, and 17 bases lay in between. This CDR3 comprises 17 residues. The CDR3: CASSVFEGVLSTDTQYF. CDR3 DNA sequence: TGTGCCAGCAGTGTTTTTGAGGGAGTCTTAAGCACAGATACGCAGTATTTT.

CDR3 amino acids: CSVGQILGTEAFF. The CDR3 DNA follows: TGCAGCGTCGGACAGATCCTGGGCACTGAAGCTTTCTTT. V and J are TRBV29-1 and TRBJ1-1; D is perhaps TRBD1 (6 bases). CDR1 is SQVTM, CDR2 ANQGSEA, per germline. CDR3 size: 13 residues. V dropped 6 bases and J dropped 4 bases, with 15 bases sitting between them. Full variable domain (remainder filled in from reference TRBV29-1 and TRBJ1-1): SAVISQKPSRDICQRGTSLTIQCQVDSQVTMMFWYRQQPGQSLTLIATANQGSEATYESGFVIDKFPISRPNLTFSTLTVSNMSPEDSSIYLCSVGQILGTEAFFGQGTRLTVV.

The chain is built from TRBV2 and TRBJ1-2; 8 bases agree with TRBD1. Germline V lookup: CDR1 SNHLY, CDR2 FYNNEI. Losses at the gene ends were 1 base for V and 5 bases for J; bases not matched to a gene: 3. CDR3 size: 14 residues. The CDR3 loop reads CASSEEDRGYGYTF. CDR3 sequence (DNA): TGTGCCAGCAGTGAAGAAGACAGGGGATATGGCTACACCTTC.

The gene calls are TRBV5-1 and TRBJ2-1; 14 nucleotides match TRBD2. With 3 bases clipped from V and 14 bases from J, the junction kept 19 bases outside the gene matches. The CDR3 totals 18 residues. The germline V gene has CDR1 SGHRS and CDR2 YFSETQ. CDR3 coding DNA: TGCGCCAGCAGCTCGCCGACTAGCGGGAGGGCGAAACTGGAAGGTGAGTTCTTC. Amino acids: CASSSPTSGRAKLEGEFF. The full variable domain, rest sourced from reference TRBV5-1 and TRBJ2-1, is KAGVTQTPRYLIKTRGQQVTLSCSPISGHRSVSWYQQTPGQGLQFLFEYFSETQRNKGNFPGRFSGRQFSNSRSEMNVSTLELGDSALYLCASSSPTSGRAKLEGEFFGPGTRLTVL.

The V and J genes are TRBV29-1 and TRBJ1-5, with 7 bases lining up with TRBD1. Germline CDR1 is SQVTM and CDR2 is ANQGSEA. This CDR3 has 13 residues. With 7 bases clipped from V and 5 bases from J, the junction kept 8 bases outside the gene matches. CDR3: CSASPGGDQPQHF. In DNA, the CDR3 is TGCAGCGCCAGTCCAGGGGGAGATCAGCCCCAGCATTTT.

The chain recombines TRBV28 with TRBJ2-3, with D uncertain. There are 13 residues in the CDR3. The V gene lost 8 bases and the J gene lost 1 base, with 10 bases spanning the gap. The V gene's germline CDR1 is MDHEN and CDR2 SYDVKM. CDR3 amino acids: CASYSIRTDTQYF. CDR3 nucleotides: TGTGCCAGCTATAGTATTCGCACAGATACGCAGTATTTT.

The CDR3 here is CASSLDPVTDTQYF. The CDR3 DNA follows: TGCGCCAGCAGCTTGGATCCAGTCACAGATACGCAGTATTTT. The rearrangement uses TRBV5-1 and TRBJ2-3, with D unclear. The V gene's germline CDR1 is SGHRS and CDR2 YFSETQ. CDR3 length: 14 amino acids. V shed 0 bases and J shed 2 bases, with 7 bases lying between them.

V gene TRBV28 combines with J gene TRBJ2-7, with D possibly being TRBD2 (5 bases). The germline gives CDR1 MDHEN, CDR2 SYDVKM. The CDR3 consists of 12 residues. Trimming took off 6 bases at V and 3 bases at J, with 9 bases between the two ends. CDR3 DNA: TGTGCCAGCAGGCGGGCCGGCTACGAGCAGTACTTC. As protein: CASRRAGYEQYF.

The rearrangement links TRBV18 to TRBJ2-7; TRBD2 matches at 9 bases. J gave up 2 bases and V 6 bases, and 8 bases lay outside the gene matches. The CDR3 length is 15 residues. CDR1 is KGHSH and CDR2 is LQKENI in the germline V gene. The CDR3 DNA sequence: TGTGCCAGCTCCCCCGGACTAGCGCACCCCTACGAGCAGTACTTC. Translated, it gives CASSPGLAHPYEQYF.

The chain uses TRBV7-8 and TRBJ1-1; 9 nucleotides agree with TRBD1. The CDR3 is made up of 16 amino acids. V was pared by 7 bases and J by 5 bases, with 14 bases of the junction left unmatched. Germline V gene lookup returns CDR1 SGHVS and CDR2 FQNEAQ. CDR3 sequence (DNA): TGTGCCAGCATAAAACAGCCGGGACAGGGCGAAACTGAAGCTTTCTTT. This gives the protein CASIKQPGQGETEAFF.

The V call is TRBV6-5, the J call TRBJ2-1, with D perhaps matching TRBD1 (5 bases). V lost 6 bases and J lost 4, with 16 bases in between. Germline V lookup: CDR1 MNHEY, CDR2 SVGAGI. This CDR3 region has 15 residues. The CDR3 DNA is TGTGCCAGCAGCCCCGACAGCCTAATTTACAATGAGCAGTTCTTC. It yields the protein CASSPDSLIYNEQFF.

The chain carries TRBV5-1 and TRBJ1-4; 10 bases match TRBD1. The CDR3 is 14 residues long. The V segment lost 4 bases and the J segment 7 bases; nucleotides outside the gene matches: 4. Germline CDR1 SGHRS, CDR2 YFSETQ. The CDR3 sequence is CASSPDRGREKLFF. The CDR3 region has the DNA TGCGCCAGCAGCCCCGACAGGGGGCGTGAAAAACTGTTTTTT.

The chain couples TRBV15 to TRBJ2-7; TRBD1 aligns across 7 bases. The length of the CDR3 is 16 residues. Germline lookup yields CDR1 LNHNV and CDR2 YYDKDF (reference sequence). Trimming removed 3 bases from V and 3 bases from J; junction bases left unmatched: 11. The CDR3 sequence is CATSSVRDSPVYEQYF. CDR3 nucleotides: TGTGCCACCAGCAGCGTCCGGGACAGTCCGGTCTACGAGCAGTACTTC.

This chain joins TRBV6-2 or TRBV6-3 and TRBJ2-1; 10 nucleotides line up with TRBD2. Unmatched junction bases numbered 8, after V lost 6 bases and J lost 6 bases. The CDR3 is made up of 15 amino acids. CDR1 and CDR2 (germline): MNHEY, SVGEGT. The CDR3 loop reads CASSPGTSASNEQFF. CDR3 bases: TGTGCCAGCAGCCCCGGGACTAGCGCCTCCAATGAGCAGTTCTTC.

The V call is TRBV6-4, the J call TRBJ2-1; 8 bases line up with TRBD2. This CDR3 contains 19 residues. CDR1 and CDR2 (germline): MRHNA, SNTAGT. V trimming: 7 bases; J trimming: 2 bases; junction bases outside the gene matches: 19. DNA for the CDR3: TGTGCCAGCACCGACTGGGAGCGGGAGTTAATTCCAACCTACAATGAGCAGTTCTTC. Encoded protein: CASTDWERELIPTYNEQFF.

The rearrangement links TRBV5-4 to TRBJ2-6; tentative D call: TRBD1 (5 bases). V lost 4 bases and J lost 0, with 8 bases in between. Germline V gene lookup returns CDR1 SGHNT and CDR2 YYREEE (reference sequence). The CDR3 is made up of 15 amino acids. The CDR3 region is CASSQDTSGANVLTF. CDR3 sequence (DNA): TGTGCCAGCAGCCAGGACACCTCTGGGGCCAACGTCCTGACTTTC.

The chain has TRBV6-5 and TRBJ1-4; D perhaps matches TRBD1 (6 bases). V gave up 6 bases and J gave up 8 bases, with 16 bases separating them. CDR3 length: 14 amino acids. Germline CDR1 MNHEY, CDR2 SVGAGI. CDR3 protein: CASRGPGAGEKLFF. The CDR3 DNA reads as TGTGCCAGCAGAGGCCCAGGGGCAGGGGAAAAACTGTTTTTT.

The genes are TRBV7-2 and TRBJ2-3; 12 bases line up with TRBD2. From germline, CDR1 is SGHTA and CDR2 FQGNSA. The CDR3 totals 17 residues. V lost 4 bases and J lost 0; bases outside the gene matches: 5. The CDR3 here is CASSWGLAGTSTDTQYF. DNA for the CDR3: TGTGCCAGCAGCTGGGGACTAGCGGGTACTAGCACAGATACGCAGTATTTT.

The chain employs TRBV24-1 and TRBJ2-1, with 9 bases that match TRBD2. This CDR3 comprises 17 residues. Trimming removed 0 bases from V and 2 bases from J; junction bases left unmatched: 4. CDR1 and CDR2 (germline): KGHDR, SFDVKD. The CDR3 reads CATSDLLERGAYNEQFF. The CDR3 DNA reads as TGTGCCACCAGTGATTTGCTCGAGCGGGGGGCCTACAATGAGCAGTTCTTC.

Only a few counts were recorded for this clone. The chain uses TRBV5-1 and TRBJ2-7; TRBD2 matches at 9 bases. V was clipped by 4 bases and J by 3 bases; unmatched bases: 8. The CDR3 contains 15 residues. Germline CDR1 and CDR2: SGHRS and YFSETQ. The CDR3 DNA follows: TGCGCCAGCAGCCTGAGGCTAGCGGGAATCTACGAGCAGTACTTC. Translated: CASSLRLAGIYEQYF.